These 5 T cell receptor beta chains were sequenced from one sample in a study of shared clonotypes between healthy human individuals. The data were produced by immunoSEQ multiplex PCR, yet TCRdb's version contains in-frame clones alone and is incomplete. The sample lists 2 million to 2.5 million clones, approximately 94% occurring once. The specimen sequenced was naive CD4+ T cells sorted from blood. As to subset: CD45RA+ positively selected. The source of these receptors is a man younger than 35 in good health.

This chain connects TRBV14 to TRBJ2-2; D not resolved. CDR3 length: 13 amino acids. With 6 bases removed from V and 6 bases from J, the gap between germline ends came to 11 bases. The germline V gene has CDR1 SGHDN and CDR2 FVKESK. CDR3 sequence (DNA): TGTGCCAGCAGAAAAACCGTGGCCGGGGAGCTGTTTTTT. It is translated as CASRKTVAGELFF.

The gene calls are TRBV7-2 and TRBJ2-5, with 14 bases matching TRBD2. This CDR3 has 16 amino acids. The germline V gene encodes CDR1 SGHTA and CDR2 FQGNSA. Trimming cost V 2 bases and J 4 bases; bases outside gene matches: 3. The CDR3 DNA follows: TGTGCCAGCAGCTTACAGGGACTAGCGGGAGTAGAGACCCAGTACTTC. Its protein product is CASSLQGLAGVETQYF.

For this clone: This CDR3 is also generated by other DNA sequences in the sample. V is TRBV5-1 and J is TRBJ2-2; no firm D call. CDR1 is SGHRS and CDR2 is YFSETQ in the germline V gene. The CDR3 spans 14 residues. Trimming took 0 bases from V and 7 from J, leaving 10 bases between them. The CDR3, as DNA: TGCGCCAGCAGCTTGGATGGCGGTGGCGGGGAGCTGTTTTTT. This sequence encodes CASSLDGGGGELFF.

The chain recombines TRBV10-3 with TRBJ1-2; unclear D gene. CDR3 size: 13 residues. The V gene's germline CDR1 is ENHRY and CDR2 SYGVKD. V was clipped by 0 bases and J by 5 bases, with 7 bases between them. The CDR3 loop is CAISESMGYGYTF. In nucleotides, the CDR3 is TGTGCCATCAGTGAGTCGATGGGGTATGGCTACACCTTC.

The chain recombines TRBV18 with TRBJ2-7, with D possibly being TRBD1 (6 bases). Germline-derived CDR1 and CDR2 are KGHSH and LQKENI. V gave up 0 bases and J gave up 7 bases, with 10 bases separating them. The CDR3 has 13 residues. CDR3 nucleotides: TGTGCCAGCTCACCACCGGGGGCGATAGAGCAGTACTTC. This codes for CASSPPGAIEQYF. Full variable domain (remainder filled in from reference TRBV18 and TRBJ2-7): NAGVMQNPRHLVRRRGQEARLRCSPMKGHSHVYWYRQLPEEGLKFMVYLQKENIIDESGMPKERFSAEFPKEGPSILRIQQVVRGDSAAYFCASSPPGAIEQYFGPGTRLTVT.